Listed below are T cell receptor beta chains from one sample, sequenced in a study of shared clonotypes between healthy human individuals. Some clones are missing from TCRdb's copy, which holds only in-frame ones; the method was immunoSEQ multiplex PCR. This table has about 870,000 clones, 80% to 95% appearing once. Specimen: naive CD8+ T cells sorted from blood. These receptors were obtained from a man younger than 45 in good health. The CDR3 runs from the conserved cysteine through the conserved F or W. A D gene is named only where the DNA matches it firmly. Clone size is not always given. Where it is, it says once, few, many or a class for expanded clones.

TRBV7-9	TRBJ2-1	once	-	CASSTSLLLPFF	TGTGCCAGCAGCACGAGTCTGCTTCTGCCGTTCTTC
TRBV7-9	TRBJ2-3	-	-	CASSLGELEVTDTQYF	TGTGCCAGCAGCTTAGGAGAATTGGAAGTTACAGATACGCAGTATTTT
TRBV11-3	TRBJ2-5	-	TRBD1	CASSLGTGGVETQYF	TGTGCCAGCAGCTTAGGGACAGGGGGCGTTGAGACCCAGTACTTC
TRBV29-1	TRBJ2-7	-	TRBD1	CSVEGDRPHEQYF	TGCAGCGTTGAAGGGGACAGGCCCCACGAGCAGTACTTC
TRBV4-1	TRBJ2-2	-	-	CASNTGANTGELFF	TGCGCCAGCAACACAGGAGCGAACACCGGGGAGCTGTTTTTT
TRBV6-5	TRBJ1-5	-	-	CASRLTEGGEQPQHF	TGTGCCAGCAGGTTGACCGAGGGAGGGGAGCAGCCCCAGCATTTT
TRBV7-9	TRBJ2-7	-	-	CASSPRGGGSREQYF	TGTGCCAGCAGTCCAAGGGGAGGTGGGTCTCGGGAGCAGTACTTC
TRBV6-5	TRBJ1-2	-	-	CASSYGAGVGYTF	TGTGCCAGCAGTTACGGAGCAGGTGTTGGCTACACCTTC
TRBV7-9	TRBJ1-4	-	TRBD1	CASSSGQGGVASNEKLFF	TGTGCCAGCAGCTCTGGACAGGGTGGGGTTGCGTCTAATGAAAAACTGTTTTTT
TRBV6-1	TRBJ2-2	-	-	CASSEDPRGASGNTGELFF	TGTGCCAGCAGTGAAGACCCTAGGGGGGCTAGCGGGAACACCGGGGAGCTGTTTTTT
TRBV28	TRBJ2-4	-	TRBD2	CASSSVMRGLDRPF	TGTGCCAGCAGCTCCGTTATGAGGGGACTAGATCGACCCTTC
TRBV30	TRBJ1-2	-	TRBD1	CAWNQGASYGYTF	TGTGCCTGGAATCAGGGGGCGAGCTATGGCTACACCTTC
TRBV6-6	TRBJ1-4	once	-	CASSPMATNEKLFF	TGTGCCAGCAGTCCGATGGCAACTAATGAAAAACTGTTTTTT
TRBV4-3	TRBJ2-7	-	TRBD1	CASSQGGTGYEQYF	TGCGCCAGCAGCCAAGGCGGGACAGGATACGAGCAGTACTTC
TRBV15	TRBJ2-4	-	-	CATSRVGLGVDAKNIQYF	TGTGCCACCAGCAGAGTTGGTTTAGGGGTCGATGCCAAAAACATTCAGTACTTC
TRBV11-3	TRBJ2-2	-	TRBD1	CASSFRDRALNTGELFF	TGTGCCAGCAGCTTCCGGGACAGGGCTCTGAACACCGGGGAGCTGTTTTTT
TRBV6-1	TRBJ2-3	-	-	CASSNWPSSTDTQYF	TGTGCCAGCAGTAATTGGCCCTCTTCCACAGATACGCAGTATTTT
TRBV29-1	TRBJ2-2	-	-	CSVVLGGELFF	TGCAGCGTTGTCTTAGGCGGGGAGCTGTTTTTT
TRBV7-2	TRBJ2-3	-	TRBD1	CASSLALTGGTDTQYF	TGTGCCAGCAGCTTAGCGCTGACAGGGGGCACAGATACGCAGTATTTT
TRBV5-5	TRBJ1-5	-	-	CASSHTGSALGNQHF	TGTGCCAGCAGCCATACAGGGAGCGCGCTTGGGAACCAGCATTTT
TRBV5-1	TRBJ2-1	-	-	CASSSDSYNEQFF	TGCGCCAGCAGCTCGGACAGCTACAATGAGCAGTTCTTC
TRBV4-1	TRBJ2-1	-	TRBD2	CASSQFAGTSGNYEQFF	TGCGCCAGCAGCCAATTCGCCGGGACTAGCGGGAACTATGAGCAGTTCTTC
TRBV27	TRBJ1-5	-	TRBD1	CASSFSGGEKQHF	TGTGCCAGCAGTTTTTCAGGGGGCGAAAAACAGCATTTT
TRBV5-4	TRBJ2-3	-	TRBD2	CASSNLAGGGSTDTQYF	TGTGCCAGCAGTAATCTAGCGGGAGGTGGTAGCACAGATACGCAGTATTTT
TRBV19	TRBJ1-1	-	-	CAIVGGRMNTEAFF	TGTGCCATAGTCGGGGGCCGGATGAACACTGAAGCTTTCTTT
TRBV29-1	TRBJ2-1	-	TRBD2	CSVGTSGNPFFPNEQFF	TGCAGCGTTGGGACTAGCGGGAACCCATTTTTCCCGAATGAGCAGTTCTTC
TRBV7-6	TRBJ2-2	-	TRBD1	CASRGRSSTGELFF	TGTGCGAGCAGGGGGCGAAGTTCCACCGGGGAGCTGTTTTTT
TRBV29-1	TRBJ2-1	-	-	CSALYGGTYNEQFF	TGCAGCGCTCTGTACGGGGGAACCTACAATGAGCAGTTCTTC
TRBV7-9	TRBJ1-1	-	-	CASSPRGVGKTNTEAFF	TGTGCCAGCAGCCCCCGGGGGGTCGGGAAAACTAACACTGAAGCTTTCTTT
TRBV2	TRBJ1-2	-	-	CASSPEGPDYGYTF	TGTGCCAGCAGCCCTGAGGGCCCCGACTATGGCTACACCTTC
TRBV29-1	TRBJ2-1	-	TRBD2	CSEREAYNEQFF	TGCAGCGAGCGGGAGGCCTACAATGAGCAGTTCTTC
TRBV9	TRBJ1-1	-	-	CASSVDRHTEAFF	TGTGCCAGCAGCGTAGACAGGCACACTGAAGCTTTCTTT
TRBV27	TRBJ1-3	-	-	CASSLLAGVGNTIYF	TGTGCCAGCAGTTTATTAGCAGGGGTTGGAAACACCATATATTTT
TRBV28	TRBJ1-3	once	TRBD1	CASSTISTGTTVRAGNTIYF	TGTGCCAGCAGTACTATATCGACAGGGACGACCGTTCGAGCTGGAAACACCATATATTTT
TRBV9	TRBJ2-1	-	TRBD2	CASSASGRAGNEQFF	TGTGCCAGCAGCGCCAGCGGGAGGGCCGGTAATGAGCAGTTCTTC
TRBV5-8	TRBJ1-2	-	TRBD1	CASSDGGTGSLVFYGYTF	TGTGCCAGCAGCGATGGAGGGACAGGGAGTCTGGTTTTTTATGGCTACACCTTC
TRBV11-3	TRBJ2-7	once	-	CASSLGLDTYEQYF	TGTGCCAGCAGCTTAGGGCTCGACACCTACGAGCAGTACTTC
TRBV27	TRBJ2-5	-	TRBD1	CASSSGTGWRQETQYF	TGTGCCAGCAGTTCCGGGACAGGGTGGCGTCAAGAGACCCAGTACTTC
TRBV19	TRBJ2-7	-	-	CASSIDRTYEQYF	TGTGCCAGTAGTATTGACAGAACCTACGAGCAGTACTTC
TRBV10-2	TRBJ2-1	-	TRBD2	CASLTGTSDYYNEQFF	TGCGCCAGCCTCACCGGGACTAGCGACTACTACAATGAGCAGTTCTTC
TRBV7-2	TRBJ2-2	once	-	CTSSLPGTSNTGELFF	TGTACCAGCAGCCTTCCCGGGACTTCCAACACCGGGGAGCTGTTTTTT
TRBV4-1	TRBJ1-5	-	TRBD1	CASSQVQGESNQPQHF	TGCGCCAGCAGCCAAGTCCAGGGGGAAAGCAATCAGCCCCAGCATTTT
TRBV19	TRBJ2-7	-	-	CASSIYPGVDYEQYF	TGTGCCAGTAGTATATATCCGGGAGTAGACTACGAGCAGTACTTC
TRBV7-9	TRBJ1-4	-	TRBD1	CASSLATGGDNEKLFF	TGTGCCAGCAGCTTAGCAACAGGGGGGGATAATGAAAAACTGTTTTTT
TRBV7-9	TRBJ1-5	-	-	CASSLGIGFQPQHF	TGTGCCAGCAGCTTGGGAATTGGGTTCCAGCCCCAGCATTTT
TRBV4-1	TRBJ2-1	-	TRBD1	CASSQGQGVYNEQFF	TGCGCCAGCAGCCAAGGGCAGGGGGTTTACAATGAGCAGTTCTTC
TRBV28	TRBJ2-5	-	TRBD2	CASRSSPGGRSNPKETQYF	TGTGCCAGCCGCTCAAGCCCGGGAGGGCGGTCGAACCCCAAAGAGACCCAGTACTTC
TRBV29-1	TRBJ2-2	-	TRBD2	CSVIPGLARTGELFF	TGCAGCGTTATTCCGGGACTAGCTCGCACCGGGGAGCTGTTTTTT
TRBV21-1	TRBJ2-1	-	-	CASSKEGPYNEQFF	TGTGCCAGCAGCAAAGAAGGGCCCTACAATGAGCAGTTCTTC
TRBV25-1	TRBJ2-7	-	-	CASSAIRQGGNEQYF	TGTGCCAGCAGTGCTATCCGGCAGGGAGGCAACGAGCAGTACTTC
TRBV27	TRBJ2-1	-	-	CASSLKAGTAYNEQFF	TGTGCCAGCAGTCTGAAAGCGGGGACAGCCTACAATGAGCAGTTCTTC
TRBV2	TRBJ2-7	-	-	CASSVVGSGYEQYF	TGTGCCAGCAGTGTGGTGGGGTCTGGCTACGAGCAGTACTTC
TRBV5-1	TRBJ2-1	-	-	CASMSGGLTDEQFF	TGCGCCAGCATGAGTGGCGGACTTACCGATGAGCAGTTCTTC
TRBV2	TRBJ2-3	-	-	CASSENQGFTDTQYF	TGTGCCAGCAGTGAGAATCAGGGGTTCACAGATACGCAGTATTTT
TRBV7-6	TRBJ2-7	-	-	CASSLGGDEQYF	TGTGCCAGCAGCTTAGGGGGAGACGAGCAGTACTTC
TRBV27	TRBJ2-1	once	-	CASSKGGAAYNEQFF	TGTGCCAGCAGCAAGGGGGGAGCCGCCTACAATGAGCAGTTCTTC
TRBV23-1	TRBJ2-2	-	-	CASSQSGNRLNTGELFF	TGCGCCAGCAGTCAATCGGGGAACAGACTGAACACCGGGGAGCTGTTTTTT
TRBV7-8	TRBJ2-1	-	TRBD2	CASSPDGRPDEQFF	TGTGCCAGCAGCCCAGACGGGAGGCCCGATGAGCAGTTCTTC
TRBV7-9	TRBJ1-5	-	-	CASSPHGDVGEPQHF	TGTGCCAGCAGCCCTCACGGGGACGTCGGGGAGCCCCAGCATTTT
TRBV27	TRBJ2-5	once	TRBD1	CASSQGWTGKETQYF	TGTGCCAGCAGCCAAGGGTGGACAGGGAAAGAGACCCAGTACTTC